A selection of T cell receptor beta chains follows, all from one sample in a study of cytomegalovirus exposure and HLA in healthy donors. Using immunoSEQ multiplex PCR, the repertoire was profiled, and TCRdb retains in-frame clones only, with some absent. The repertoire has over 120,000 clones, over 80% of them found once; the top ten carry roughly 2.9%. Sequencing was carried out using PBMCs. All receptors come from a woman aged 25-40 years in good health and CMV-seronegative. The CDR3 runs from the conserved cysteine through the conserved F or W. Fields, in order: V gene, clone size, J gene, D gene, CDR3 protein, CDR3 DNA. The D gene is left open where the match is weak. Rows may omit the clone size; those that give it use once, few, many or a size class.

V: TRBV7-2
size: -
J: TRBJ2-3
D: -
CDR3: CASSLVAAPGGTDTQYF
DNA: TGTGCCAGCAGCTTAGTAGCGGCCCCCGGTGGGACAGATACGCAGTATTTT

V: TRBV5-6
size: few
J: TRBJ2-6
D: TRBD1
CDR3: CASSLYTDRVGSGANVLTF
DNA: TGTGCCAGCAGCTTGTATACGGACAGGGTGGGCTCTGGGGCCAACGTCCTGACTTTC

V: TRBV5-1
size: -
J: TRBJ1-2
D: TRBD1
CDR3: CASSEGQTNPNYGYTF
DNA: TGCGCCAGCAGCGAGGGACAGACCAACCCTAACTATGGCTACACCTTC

V: TRBV7-9
size: -
J: TRBJ1-4
D: -
CDR3: CASSLYLGGEREKLFF
DNA: TGTGCCAGCAGCCTCTACCTCGGGGGGGAGAGGGAAAAACTGTTTTTT

V: TRBV6-1
size: -
J: TRBJ1-2
D: -
CDR3: CASSEAPGNYGYTF
DNA: TGTGCCAGCAGTGAAGCGCCAGGGAACTATGGCTACACCTTC

V: TRBV12-5
size: -
J: TRBJ1-5
D: -
CDR3: CASGTGLNQPQHF
DNA: TGTGCTAGTGGCACAGGTCTAAATCAGCCCCAGCATTTT

V: TRBV4-1
size: once
J: TRBJ1-2
D: TRBD1
CDR3: CASSPTDRGHGYTF
DNA: TGCGCCAGCAGCCCGACGGACAGGGGGCATGGCTACACCTTC

V: TRBV10-3
size: -
J: TRBJ1-2
D: TRBD1
CDR3: CAIKGTGVGYGYTF
DNA: TGTGCCATCAAAGGGACAGGGGTTGGTTATGGCTACACCTTC

V: TRBV27
size: -
J: TRBJ2-2
D: TRBD2
CDR3: CASSSGTSGGIRRELFF
DNA: TGTGCCAGCAGCTCTGGAACTAGCGGGGGCATCCGGAGGGAGCTGTTTTTT

V: TRBV27
size: -
J: TRBJ2-5
D: -
CDR3: CASSPGGLGTQYF
DNA: TGTGCCAGCAGCCCAGGCGGGTTAGGGACCCAGTACTTC

V: TRBV5-1
size: -
J: TRBJ2-2
D: TRBD2
CDR3: CASSLVLSGDTGELFF
DNA: TGCGCCAGCAGCTTGGTCCTTAGCGGGGACACCGGGGAGCTGTTTTTT

V: TRBV6-5
size: -
J: TRBJ2-5
D: -
CDR3: CATLRRAGETQYF
DNA: TGTGCCACCCTCCGGAGGGCGGGGGAGACCCAGTACTTC

V: TRBV6-1
size: -
J: TRBJ2-3
D: -
CDR3: CASSLEGQRTDTQYF
DNA: TGTGCCAGCAGCTTAGAAGGACAGCGCACAGATACGCAGTATTTT

V: TRBV5-4
size: -
J: TRBJ2-1
D: TRBD1
CDR3: CASRIPGQYNEQFF
DNA: TGTGCCAGCAGAATTCCGGGACAGTACAATGAGCAGTTCTTC

V: TRBV5-4
size: -
J: TRBJ1-6
D: -
CDR3: CASRIQVDNSPLHF
DNA: TGTGCCAGCAGGATACAGGTGGATAATTCACCCCTCCACTTT

V: TRBV7-2
size: -
J: TRBJ1-2
D: TRBD1
CDR3: CASSRRTGGFYGYTF
DNA: TGTGCCAGCAGCCGCCGGACAGGGGGGTTCTATGGCTACACCTTC

V: TRBV10-1
size: -
J: TRBJ2-1
D: -
CDR3: CASSESGRGNEQFF
DNA: TGCGCCAGCAGTGAGTCGGGTAGGGGCAATGAGCAGTTCTTC

V: TRBV10-3
size: -
J: TRBJ2-1
D: TRBD2
CDR3: CASLAGASYNEQFF
DNA: TGTGCCTCCTTAGCGGGCGCGTCCTACAATGAGCAGTTCTTC

V: TRBV7-9
size: -
J: TRBJ2-1
D: -
CDR3: CASSLARGGSSYNEQFF
DNA: TGTGCCAGCAGCTTAGCGAGGGGGGGGAGCTCCTACAATGAGCAGTTCTTC

V: TRBV11-2
size: -
J: TRBJ2-2
D: -
CDR3: CASSFVGVDTGELFF
DNA: TGTGCCAGCAGCTTCGTGGGAGTAGACACCGGGGAGCTGTTTTTT

V: TRBV6-6
size: -
J: TRBJ2-3
D: -
CDR3: CASGSSTSTDTQYF
DNA: TGTGCCAGCGGTAGCTCCACAAGCACAGATACGCAGTATTTT

V: TRBV21-1
size: -
J: TRBJ2-1
D: -
CDR3: CASSISTGGYGEQFF
DNA: TGTGCCAGCAGTATATCTACGGGGGGTTATGGTGAGCAGTTCTTC

V: TRBV14
size: -
J: TRBJ1-4
D: TRBD1
CDR3: CASSPIGQGRGEKLFF
DNA: TGTGCCAGCAGCCCCATAGGACAGGGGCGAGGTGAAAAACTGTTTTTT

V: TRBV19
size: -
J: TRBJ2-7
D: -
CDR3: CASSTGRSYEQYF
DNA: TGTGCCAGTAGTACAGGGAGGTCCTACGAGCAGTACTTC

V: TRBV5-6
size: -
J: TRBJ2-7
D: TRBD1
CDR3: CASSSAGGFSYEQYF
DNA: TGTGCCAGCAGCTCTGCAGGGGGCTTCTCCTACGAGCAGTACTTC